This T cell receptor beta chain was captured by sequencing in a study of T cell changes during pregnancy in multiple sclerosis. After removal of 3 bases from V and 3 bases from J, the junction contained 7 bases not matched to a gene. The germline V gene encodes CDR1 LNHDA and CDR2 SQIVND (reference sequence). This CDR3 has 16 residues. Sequenced by immunoSEQ multiplex PCR; TCRdb stores in-frame clones only, minus some. This sample carries about 38,000 clones, roughly 89% of them seen once, and the ten largest clones take about 5.9%. The receptor was isolated from a female donor with multiple sclerosis, enrolled in a pregnancy study. Sequenced material: CD8+ T cells from peripheral blood mononuclear cells, taken in the second trimester of pregnancy. The chain carries TRBV19 and TRBJ1-5; 8 bases line up with TRBD1. The CDR3 is CASSIFGQGINQPQHF. The CDR3 DNA sequence: TGTGCCAGTAGTATTTTCGGACAGGGAATCAATCAGCCCCAGCATTTT. Full variable domain (outside the CDR3, taken from reference TRBV19 and TRBJ1-5): DGGITQSPKYLFRKEGQNVTLSCEQNLNHDAMYWYRQDPGQGLRLIYYSQIVNDFQKGDIAEGYSVSREKKESFPLTVTSAQKNPTAFYLCASSIFGQGINQPQHFGDGTRLSIL.